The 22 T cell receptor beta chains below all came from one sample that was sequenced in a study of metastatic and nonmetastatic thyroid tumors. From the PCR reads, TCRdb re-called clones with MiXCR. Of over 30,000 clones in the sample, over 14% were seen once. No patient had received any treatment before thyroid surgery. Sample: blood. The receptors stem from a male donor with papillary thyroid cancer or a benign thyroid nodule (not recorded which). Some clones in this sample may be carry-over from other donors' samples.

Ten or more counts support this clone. The CDR3 bases are TGTGCCAGCAGCTTAGAGGCTAGCGGCTTCTCGCTTAGCTCCTACGAGCAGTACTTC. Residues: CASSLEASGFSLSSYEQYF. The genes are TRBV11-1 and TRBJ2-7; 7 bases fit TRBD2. CDR3 length: 19 residues. From germline, CDR1 is SGHAT and CDR2 FQDESV (reference sequence). Trimming removed 1 base from V and 0 bases from J; junction bases left unmatched: 15.

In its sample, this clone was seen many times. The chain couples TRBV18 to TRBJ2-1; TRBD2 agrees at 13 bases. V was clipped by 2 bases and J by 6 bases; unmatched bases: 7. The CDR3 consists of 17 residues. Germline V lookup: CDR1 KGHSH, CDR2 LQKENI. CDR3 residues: CASSPTSGRAQGNEQFF. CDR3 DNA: TGTGCCAGCTCACCAACTAGCGGGAGGGCCCAGGGCAATGAGCAGTTCTTC.

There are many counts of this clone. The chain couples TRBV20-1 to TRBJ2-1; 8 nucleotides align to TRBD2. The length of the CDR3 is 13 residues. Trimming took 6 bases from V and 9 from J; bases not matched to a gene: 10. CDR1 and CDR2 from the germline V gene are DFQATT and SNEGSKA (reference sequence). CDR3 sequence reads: CSAAGLVLGEQFF. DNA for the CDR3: TGCAGTGCCGCGGGACTAGTACTAGGTGAGCAGTTCTTC.

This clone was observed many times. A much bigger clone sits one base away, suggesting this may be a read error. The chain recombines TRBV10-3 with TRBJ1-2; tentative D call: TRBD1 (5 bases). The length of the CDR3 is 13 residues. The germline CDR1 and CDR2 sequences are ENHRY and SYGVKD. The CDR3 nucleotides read TGTGTCATCATGGAGGACACAAACTATGGCTACACCTTC. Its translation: CVIMEDTNYGYTF.

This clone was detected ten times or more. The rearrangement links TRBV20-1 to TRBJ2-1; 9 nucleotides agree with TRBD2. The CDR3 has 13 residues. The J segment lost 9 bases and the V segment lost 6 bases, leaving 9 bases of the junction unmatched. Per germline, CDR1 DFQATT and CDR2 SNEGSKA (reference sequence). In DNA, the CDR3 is TGCAGTGCACCCGGGACTAGCCAGCCTGAGCAGTTCTTC. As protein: CSAPGTSQPEQFF.

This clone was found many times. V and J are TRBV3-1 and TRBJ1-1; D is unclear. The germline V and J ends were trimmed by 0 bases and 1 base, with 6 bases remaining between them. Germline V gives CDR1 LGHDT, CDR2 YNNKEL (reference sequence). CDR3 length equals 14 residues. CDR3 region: CASSQEVTNTEAFF. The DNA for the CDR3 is TGTGCCAGCAGCCAAGAGGTCACGAACACTGAAGCTTTCTTT.

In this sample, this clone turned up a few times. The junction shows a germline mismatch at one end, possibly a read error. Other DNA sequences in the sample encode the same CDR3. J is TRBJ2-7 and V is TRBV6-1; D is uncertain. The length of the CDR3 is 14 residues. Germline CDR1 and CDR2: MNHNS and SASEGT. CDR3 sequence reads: CASTRSGGFYEQYF. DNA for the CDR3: TGTGCCAGCACTAGATCGGGTGGGTTCTACGAGCAGTACTTT.

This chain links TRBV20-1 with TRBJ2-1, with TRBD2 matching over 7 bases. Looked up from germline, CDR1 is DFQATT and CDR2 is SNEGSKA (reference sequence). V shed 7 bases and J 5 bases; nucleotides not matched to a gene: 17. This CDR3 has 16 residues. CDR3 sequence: CSVGREYPFPNNEQFF. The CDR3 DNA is TGCAGTGTAGGGCGGGAGTATCCCTTTCCGAACAATGAGCAGTTCTTC.

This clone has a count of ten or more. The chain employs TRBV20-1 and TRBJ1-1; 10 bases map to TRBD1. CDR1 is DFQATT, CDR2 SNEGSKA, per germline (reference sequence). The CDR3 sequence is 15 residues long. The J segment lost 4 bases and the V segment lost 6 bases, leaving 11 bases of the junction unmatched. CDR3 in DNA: TGCAGTGCCCGGCCGGGACAGGGGATGGGCACTGAAGCTTTCTTT. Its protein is CSARPGQGMGTEAFF.

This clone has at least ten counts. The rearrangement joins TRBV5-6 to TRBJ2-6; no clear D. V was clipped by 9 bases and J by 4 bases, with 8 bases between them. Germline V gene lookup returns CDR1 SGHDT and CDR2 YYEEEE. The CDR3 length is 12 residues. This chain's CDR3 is CATPPGANVLTF. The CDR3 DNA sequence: TGTGCCACCCCCCCGGGGGCCAACGTCCTGACTTTC. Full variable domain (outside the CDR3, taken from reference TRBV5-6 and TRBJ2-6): DAGVTQSPTHLIKTRGQQVTLRCSPKSGHDTVSWYQQALGQGPQFIFQYYEEEERQRGNFPDRFSGHQFPNYSSELNVNALLLGDSALYLCATPPGANVLTFGAGSRLTVL.

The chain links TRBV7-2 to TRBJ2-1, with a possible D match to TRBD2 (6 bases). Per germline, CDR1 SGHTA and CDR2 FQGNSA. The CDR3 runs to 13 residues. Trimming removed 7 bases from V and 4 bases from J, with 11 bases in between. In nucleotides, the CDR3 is TGTGCCAGCAAGGGGACTCTATACAATGAGCAGTTCTTC. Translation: CASKGTLYNEQFF.

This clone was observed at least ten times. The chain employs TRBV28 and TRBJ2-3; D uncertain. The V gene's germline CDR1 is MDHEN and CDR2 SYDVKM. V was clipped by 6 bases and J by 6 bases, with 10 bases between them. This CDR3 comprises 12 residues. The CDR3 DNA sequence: TGTGCCAGCAGAATGCAAATGGATACGCAGTATTTT. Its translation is CASRMQMDTQYF.

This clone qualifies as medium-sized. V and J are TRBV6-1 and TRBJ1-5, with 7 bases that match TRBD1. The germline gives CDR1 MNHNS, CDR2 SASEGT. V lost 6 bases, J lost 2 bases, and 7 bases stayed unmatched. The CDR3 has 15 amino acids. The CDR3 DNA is TGTGCCAGCAGGGAGGGGGCTAATGGCAATCAGCCCCAGCATTTT. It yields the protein CASREGANGNQPQHF.

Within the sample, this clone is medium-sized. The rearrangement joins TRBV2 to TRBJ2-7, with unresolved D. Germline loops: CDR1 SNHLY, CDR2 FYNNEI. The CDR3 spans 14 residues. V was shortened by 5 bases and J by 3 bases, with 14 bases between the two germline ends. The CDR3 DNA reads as TGTGCCAGCAGTACGAGCTTGGACGGCTACGAGCAGTACTTC. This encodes CASSTSLDGYEQYF.

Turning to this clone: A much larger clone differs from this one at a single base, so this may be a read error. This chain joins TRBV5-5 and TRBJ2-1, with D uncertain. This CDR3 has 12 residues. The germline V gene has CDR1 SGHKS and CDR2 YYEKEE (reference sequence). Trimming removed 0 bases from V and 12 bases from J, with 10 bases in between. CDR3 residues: CASSLALDGQFF. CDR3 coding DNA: TGTGCCAGCAGCTTGGCCTTGGACGGGCAGTTCTTC. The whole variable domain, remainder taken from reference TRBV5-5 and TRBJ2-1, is DAGVTQSPTHLIKTRGQQVTLRCSPISGHKSVSWYQQVLGQGPQFIFQYYEKEERGRGNFPDRFSARQFPNYSSELNVNALLLGDSALYLCASSLALDGQFFGPGTRLTVL.

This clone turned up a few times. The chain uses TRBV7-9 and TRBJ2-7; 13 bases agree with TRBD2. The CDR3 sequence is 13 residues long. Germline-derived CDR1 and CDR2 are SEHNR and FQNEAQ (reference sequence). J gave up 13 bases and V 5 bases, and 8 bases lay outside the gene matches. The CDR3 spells CASSLGTSGDKYF. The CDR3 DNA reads TGTGCCAGCAGCCTCGGGACTAGCGGGGACAAATACTTC.

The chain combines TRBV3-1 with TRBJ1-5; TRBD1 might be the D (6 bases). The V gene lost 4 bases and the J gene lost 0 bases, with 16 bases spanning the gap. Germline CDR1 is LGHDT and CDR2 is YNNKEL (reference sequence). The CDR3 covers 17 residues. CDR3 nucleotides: TGTGCCAGCAGCCGTCCTCCCAGGGGTTATAGCAATCAGCCCCAGCATTTT. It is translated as CASSRPPRGYSNQPQHF.

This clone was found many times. The CDR3 nucleotides read TGCAGTGCTTACAGGAGGGGCTCCTACAATGAGCAGTTCTTC. Protein product: CSAYRRGSYNEQFF. The V and J genes are TRBV20-1 and TRBJ2-1, with D possibly TRBD2 on 6 matching bases. Deletions cut 5 bases from V and 0 bases from J, with 11 bases between. Germline assignment: CDR1 DFQATT and CDR2 SNEGSKA (reference sequence). This CDR3 comprises 14 residues.

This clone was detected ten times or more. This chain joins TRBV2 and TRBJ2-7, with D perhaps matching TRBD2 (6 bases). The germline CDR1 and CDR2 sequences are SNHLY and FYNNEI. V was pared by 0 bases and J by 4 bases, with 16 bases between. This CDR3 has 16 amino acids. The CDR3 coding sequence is TGTGCCAGCAGTGAAGCTTCGGGGGTGAGGGGTTACGAGCAGTACTTC. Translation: CASSEASGVRGYEQYF.

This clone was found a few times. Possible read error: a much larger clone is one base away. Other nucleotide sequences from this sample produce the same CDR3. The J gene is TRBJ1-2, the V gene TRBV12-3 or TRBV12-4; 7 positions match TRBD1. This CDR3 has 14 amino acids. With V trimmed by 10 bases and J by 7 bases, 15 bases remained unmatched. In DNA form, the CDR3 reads TGTGCCACCGCCAGGGGGGCGCGGGGCTGTGGCTACACCTTC. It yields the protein CATARGARGCGYTF.

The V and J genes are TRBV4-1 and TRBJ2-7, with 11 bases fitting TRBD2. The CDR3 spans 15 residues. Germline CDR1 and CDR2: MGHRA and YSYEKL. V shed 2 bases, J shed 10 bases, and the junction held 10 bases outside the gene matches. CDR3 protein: CASSQLAGGLRDQYF. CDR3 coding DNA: TGCGCCAGCAGCCAACTAGCGGGGGGACTGCGCGATCAGTACTTC.

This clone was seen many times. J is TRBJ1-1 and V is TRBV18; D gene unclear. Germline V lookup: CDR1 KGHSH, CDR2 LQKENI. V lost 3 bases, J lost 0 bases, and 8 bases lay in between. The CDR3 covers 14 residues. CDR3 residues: CASSPGVLNTEAFF. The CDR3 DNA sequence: TGTGCCAGCTCACCTGGAGTTTTGAACACTGAAGCTTTCTTT.